The 8 T cell receptor beta chains below come from one sample, sequenced in a study of T cells after yellow fever vaccination (dated by TCRdb to the late 2010s). The library was produced with 5' RACE. Sequencing used an Illumina HiSeq 2500. TCRdb reprocessed the public reads (quality trimming at Q25 with fastp, clone calling with MiXCR) and kept in-frame beta chains. Rows matching on CDR3 protein sequence are summarized as one entry with the most common DNA and genes. This sample gives 350,000 to 450,000 distinct CDR3 sequences in total; 6.2% of them show up just once. Approximately 16% of the sample rests with the top ten. The meaning of the sample's treatment or condition label: live attenuated yellow fever vaccine strain. The sample was PBMCs, taken 5 days after the yellow fever booster vaccination. The receptors here all came from a man in his thirties or forties who received the YFV17D yellow fever vaccine.

This clonotype was observed a few times. V usage is TRBV7-2 and J usage is TRBJ2-1, with D perhaps given as TRBD1 or TRBD2 (5 bases each). The CDR3 extends over 15 amino acids. V was clipped by 6 bases and J by 7 bases, with 19 bases between them. Per germline, CDR1 SGHTA and CDR2 FQGNSA. Here the CDR3 DNA reads TGTGCCAGCAGTTCACTAGGGACCCAAGGGAATGAGCAGTTCTTC. This codes for CASSSLGTQGNEQFF.

This chain connects TRBV11-2 to TRBJ2-2; 11 bases align to TRBD2. Germline values: CDR1 SGHAT, CDR2 FQNNGV. V was pared by 0 bases and J by 7 bases, with 7 bases of the junction left unmatched. The CDR3 has 17 amino acids. This CDR3 is CASSLDVASGRFGELFF. CDR3 sequence (DNA): TGTGCCAGCAGCTTAGATGTTGCTAGCGGGAGGTTCGGGGAGCTGTTTTTT.

In its sample, this clonotype was seen many times. The rearrangement uses TRBV20-1 and TRBJ2-5; unclear D gene. CDR3 length: 15 residues. V gave up 1 base and J gave up 2 bases, with 14 bases separating them. Germline V gene data show CDR1 as DFQATT and CDR2 as SNEGSKA (reference sequence). CDR3: CSARVPGRIQETQYF. As DNA, the CDR3 is TGCAGTGCTAGAGTTCCCGGACGGATACAAGAGACCCAGTACTTC.

This clonotype was seen at least ten times. V and J are TRBV7-6 and TRBJ2-1, with D perhaps TRBD1 (5 bases). The V end was cut by 7 bases, the J end by 6 bases, with 13 bases between. The V gene's germline CDR1 is SGHVS and CDR2 FNYEAQ. The CDR3 consists of 13 residues. Here the CDR3 DNA reads TGTGCCAGCATGTCAGGGAATGGCAATGAGCAGTTCTTC. Translated, it gives CASMSGNGNEQFF.

This clonotype appeared many times. The V call is TRBV7-3, the J call TRBJ2-3; D is possibly TRBD2 (6 bases). CDR3 length: 15 amino acids. The germline gives CDR1 SGHTA, CDR2 FQGTGA. Between the trimmed V and J ends, which lost 2 bases and 5 bases, there was a span of 14 bases. This CDR3 is CASSLAGGPEDTQYF. The CDR3 bases are TGTGCCAGCAGCTTAGCTGGAGGGCCAGAAGATACGCAGTATTTT.

This clonotype was seen ten or more times. CDR3 nucleotide sequence: TGCAGTGCTAGTACAGGGAGATACACCGGGGAGCTGTTTTTT. This codes for CSASTGRYTGELFF. The V gene is TRBV20-1, the J gene TRBJ2-2, with D perhaps TRBD1 (6 bases). The CDR3 is made up of 14 amino acids. The V gene's germline CDR1 is DFQATT and CDR2 SNEGSKA (reference sequence). V lost 3 bases to trimming and J lost 3 bases, with 11 bases between them.

This clonotype was observed a handful of times. The gene calls are TRBV4-3 and TRBJ2-5; 10 bases agree with TRBD1. The CDR3 extends over 17 amino acids. V lost 1 base and J lost 1; bases outside the gene matches: 6. Germline CDR1 and CDR2: LGHNA and YSLEER. CDR3 bases: TGCGCCAGCAGCCAAGGGACAGGGGGTATGGTCCAAGAGACCCAGTACTTC. Amino acid sequence: CASSQGTGGMVQETQYF.

The rearrangement uses TRBV20-1 and TRBJ1-4; no clear D gene. CDR1 DFQATT and CDR2 SNEGSKA come from the germline V gene (reference sequence). The CDR3 is 14 amino acids. V lost 8 bases and J lost 4, with 17 bases in between. DNA of the CDR3: TGCAGTCCAGCGGGCGGCGGGAGTAATGAAAAACTGTTTTTT. Translated, it gives CSPAGGGSNEKLFF.